The source of this TCR beta chain is a study of blood T cells in healthy people across ages. Germline V gene data show CDR1 as DFQATT and CDR2 as SNEGSKA (reference sequence). Trimming took off 3 bases at V and 9 bases at J, with 18 bases between the two ends. The CDR3 spans 14 residues. The second PCR ran about 6 to 11 cycles with a sample-barcoded 5' primer and J-beta primers. At least 2.5 million CDR3-containing paired-end reads were obtained per sample. Via MiXCR, TCRdb re-called the 5' RACE reads, giving one row per CDR3 protein. This sample has roughly 650,000 distinct CDR3 sequences, with about 30% found just once. Notes on the study in general: Correlation between TCR beta diversity and naive T cell percentage was strong. Measured against age, TCR beta diversity per million T cells decreased in a roughly linear manner.

In regard to this clonotype: Its cognate antigen is unknown. Just one base apart from a much larger clone, this may be a read error.

The chain joins TRBV20-1 to TRBJ2-1; no definite D call. The material sequenced was blood. This clonotype originated in a woman of 80 years or more in good health. In DNA form, the CDR3 reads TGCAGTGCTAGGGCTGGGATTCCGGCGCGTGAGCAGTTCTTC. Translated: CSARAGIPAREQFF.